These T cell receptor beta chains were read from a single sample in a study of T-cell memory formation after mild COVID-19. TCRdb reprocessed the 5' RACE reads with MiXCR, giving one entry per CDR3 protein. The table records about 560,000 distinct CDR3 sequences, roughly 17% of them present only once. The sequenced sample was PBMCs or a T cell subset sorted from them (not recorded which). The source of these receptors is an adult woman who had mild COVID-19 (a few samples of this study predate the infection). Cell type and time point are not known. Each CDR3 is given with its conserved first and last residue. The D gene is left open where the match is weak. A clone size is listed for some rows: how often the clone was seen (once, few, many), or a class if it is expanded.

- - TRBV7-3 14 CASSSSGTPETQYF
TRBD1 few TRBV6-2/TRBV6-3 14 CASMRQGLYNEQFF
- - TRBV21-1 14 CASSKSRDDYEQYF
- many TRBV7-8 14 CASSSRETNEKLFF
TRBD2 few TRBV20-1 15 CSARDPSGGAGEQYF
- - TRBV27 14 CASSYVGRPYEQYF
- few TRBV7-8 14 CASSVDRTPYGYTF
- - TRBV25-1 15 CASSEFRGSTGELFF
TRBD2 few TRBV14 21 CASSQDEELAGGSPSYNEQFF
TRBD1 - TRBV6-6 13 CASVQGTGDEQYF
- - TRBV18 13 CASSPTSGNTIYF
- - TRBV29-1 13 CSVAMDPNTEAFF
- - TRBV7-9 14 CASSARTAPYEQYF
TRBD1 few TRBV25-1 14 CASRTNRGFYEQYF
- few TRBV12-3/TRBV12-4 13 CASSFTAQETQYF
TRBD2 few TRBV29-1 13 CSVELRGRSEQYF
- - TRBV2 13 CASSAGTGLVAFF
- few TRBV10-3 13 CAIVSGARDTQYF
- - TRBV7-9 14 CDSSLDGPSLYYTF
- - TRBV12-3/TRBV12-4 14 CASSLTVSGNTIYF